This TCR beta chain came from a study of cytomegalovirus exposure and HLA in healthy donors. As for the study in general: Most genotyped donors, 81% of 398, had Caucasian-associated genetic ancestry.

Concerning this clone itself: Its antigen remains unidentified.

Study-wide findings and caveats: Analyzed later, association rates of TCRs varied across HLA loci, with DRB1 most and HLA-C fewest.

CDR1 is SGHTA, CDR2 FQGNSA, per germline. Trimming cost V 5 bases and J 0 bases, with 9 bases left between them. The CDR3 runs to 14 residues. The PCR had 60 Vbeta and 13 Jbeta primers. Original processing methods: An analysis that came later counted 80 million or so unique TCR beta chains, some 11 million shared. Sequencing was performed with immunoSEQ multiplex PCR; in TCRdb, only in-frame clones are kept and a portion is missing. D and trimming were read from the DNA, whereas the V and J calls and clone size are those reported in that table. The sample has roughly 180,000 clones; 84% are singletons.

This clonotype was obtained from a man aged 30-40 years in good health and CMV-seronegative. Sequenced material: PBMCs. V and J are TRBV7-2 and TRBJ2-3, with D unclear. The CDR3 coding sequence is TGTGCCAGCAGCCACAGTACTAGCACAGATACGCAGTATTTT. Protein sequence: CASSHSTSTDTQYF.